The 23 T cell receptor beta chains in this list originate from one sample, sequenced in a study of PD-L1 blockade in urothelial cancer. Time point of the sample: pretreatment peripheral blood. Here immunoSEQ multiplex PCR was the method, and the copy in TCRdb shows in-frame clones only, minus some. The repertoire consists of tens of thousands of clones, with roughly 81% occurring once and the leading ten covering around 5.4%. The material was PBMCs, obtained around atezolizumab (anti-PD-L1) treatment. These receptors originate from a man between 70 and 80 years old with urothelial cancer.

This chain uses TRBV5-4 with TRBJ2-3; tentative D call: TRBD1 (6 bases). The CDR3 has 16 amino acids. Between the trimmed V and J ends, which lost 1 base and 3 bases, there was a span of 15 bases. Per the germline V gene, CDR1 is SGHNT and CDR2 is YYREEE (reference sequence). CDR3 DNA sequence: TGTGCCAGCAGCTTGCTTTCAGGGGTTGGGACAGATACGCAGTATTTT. The encoded protein is CASSLLSGVGTDTQYF.

The chain is built from TRBV18 and TRBJ2-5; D perhaps matches TRBD1 (6 bases). The CDR3 covers 16 residues. V was trimmed by 3 bases and J by 4 bases, leaving 18 bases between them. The germline V gene encodes CDR1 KGHSH and CDR2 LQKENI. CDR3 protein: CASSPRSAGDGETQYF. As DNA, the CDR3 is TGTGCCAGCTCACCTCGTTCGGCAGGGGACGGAGAGACCCAGTACTTC.

The chain carries TRBV6-6 and TRBJ1-1; 11 bases line up with TRBD1. Germline V gives CDR1 MNHNY, CDR2 SVGAGI (reference sequence). The CDR3 sequence is 15 residues long. The V gene end was trimmed by 4 bases and the J gene end by 4 bases; junction bases not matched to a gene: 5. CDR3 in DNA: TGTGCCAGCAGTTCCGGACAGGGGGCAGGCACTGAAGCTTTCTTT. It specifies CASSSGQGAGTEAFF.

CDR3 in DNA: TGTGCCAGCAGCTTCCAAACTTATCCTACCCAAGAGACCCAGTACTTC. Translated, it gives CASSFQTYPTQETQYF. The chain recombines TRBV11-2 with TRBJ2-5; no clear D gene. The CDR3 consists of 16 residues. Trimming left V 3 bases short and J 1 base short, with 15 bases between. From germline, CDR1 is SGHAT and CDR2 FQNNGV.

This clone was recorded once. The J gene is TRBJ2-7, the V gene TRBV29-1, with 11 positions matching TRBD1. Per the germline V gene, CDR1 is SQVTM and CDR2 is ANQGSEA. CDR3 size: 13 residues. V lost 7 bases and J lost 7; bases outside the gene matches: 9. This chain's CDR3 is CSAAGTGGDEQYF. The CDR3 DNA reads TGCAGCGCCGCCGGGACAGGGGGAGATGAGCAGTACTTC.

The rearrangement joins TRBV2 to TRBJ2-6; 9 bases map to TRBD1. The CDR3 sequence is 14 residues long. Germline-derived CDR1 and CDR2 are SNHLY and FYNNEI. V gave up 8 bases and J gave up 2 bases; unmatched junction bases: 1. CDR3 bases: TGTGCCAGCGGGGACAGGGCTGGGGCCAACGTCCTGACTTTC. Translation: CASGDRAGANVLTF.

The chain carries TRBV29-1 and TRBJ1-1, with 8 bases that match TRBD1. The length of the CDR3 is 15 residues. The junction had 11 bases not matched to a gene; V was cut back by 5 bases and J by 3 bases. Per the germline V gene, CDR1 is SQVTM and CDR2 is ANQGSEA. The CDR3 region is CSVSGQGGWDTEAFF. The DNA of the CDR3 is TGCAGCGTTTCAGGACAGGGAGGGTGGGACACTGAAGCTTTCTTT.

V usage is TRBV27 and J usage is TRBJ1-2; D is perhaps TRBD1 (5 bases). This CDR3 has 15 amino acids. CDR1 MNHEY and CDR2 SMNVEV come from the germline V gene (reference sequence). The V gene lost 5 bases and the J gene lost 4 bases, with 17 bases spanning the gap. The CDR3 loop is CASSKVPQGSYGYTF. The CDR3 region has the DNA TGTGCCAGCAGTAAAGTCCCGCAGGGTAGCTATGGCTACACCTTC.

V is TRBV23-1 and J is TRBJ1-5, with 8 nucleotides matching TRBD1. TRBV23-1 qualifies as an ORF whose function is uncertain. CDR3 length: 16 residues. V lost 2 bases and J lost 4; bases outside the gene matches: 7. CDR3 DNA sequence: TGCGCCAGCAGTCAACCTCGGACAGGGATTAATCAGCCCCAGCATTTT. Its protein product is CASSQPRTGINQPQHF.

This rearrangement joins TRBV7-9 to TRBJ2-2, with D maybe TRBD1 (6 bases). The V end lost 5 bases, the J end lost 4 bases, and 14 bases lay between the germline ends. The CDR3 has 15 amino acids. CDR1 and CDR2 from the germline V gene are SEHNR and FQNEAQ (reference sequence). This chain's CDR3 is CASSARTESTGELFF. CDR3 nucleotide sequence: TGTGCCAGCAGCGCCAGGACAGAAAGCACCGGGGAGCTGTTTTTT. The whole variable domain, filled in from reference TRBV7-9 and TRBJ2-2, reads DTGVSQNPRHKITKRGQNVTFRCDPISEHNRLYWYRQTLGQGPEFLTYFQNEAQLEKSRLLSDRFSAERPKGSFSTLEIQRTEQGDSAMYLCASSARTESTGELFFGEGSRLTVL.

The rearrangement links TRBV7-9 to TRBJ2-3; D possibly corresponds to TRBD2 (7 bases). V lost 5 bases and J 4 bases, leaving 16 bases between the germline ends. There are 15 residues in the CDR3. CDR1 is SEHNR and CDR2 is FQNEAQ in the germline V gene (reference sequence). CDR3 loop: CASSRERGGADTQYF. CDR3 nucleotide sequence: TGTGCCAGCAGCCGCGAGAGGGGGGGCGCAGATACGCAGTATTTT. Variable domain in full (rest from reference TRBV7-9 and TRBJ2-3): DTGVSQNPRHKITKRGQNVTFRCDPISEHNRLYWYRQTLGQGPEFLTYFQNEAQLEKSRLLSDRFSAERPKGSFSTLEIQRTEQGDSAMYLCASSRERGGADTQYFGPGTRLTVL.

The CDR3 sequence is CASSVLVRGEQYF. The DNA for the CDR3 is TGTGCCAGCAGCGTACTGGTCAGGGGGGAGCAGTACTTC. The rearrangement joins TRBV9 to TRBJ2-7; TRBD1 agrees at 7 bases. Germline CDR1 and CDR2: SGDLS and YYNGEE. With 1 base clipped from V and 7 bases from J, the junction kept 5 bases outside the gene matches. The CDR3 consists of 13 residues.

The rearrangement joins TRBV2 to TRBJ2-3, with D possibly being TRBD2 (6 bases). Germline values: CDR1 SNHLY, CDR2 FYNNEI. Trimming pared 4 bases from V and 5 bases from J, leaving 16 bases between. The CDR3 loop spans 15 amino acids. The CDR3 sequence: CASSVRSGRKDTQYF. The DNA of the CDR3 is TGTGCCAGCAGTGTTAGGTCAGGGAGGAAAGATACGCAGTATTTT.

The chain couples TRBV12-5 to TRBJ1-1; D unresolved. V was pared by 6 bases and J by 4 bases, with 15 bases between. Germline CDR1 is LGHNT and CDR2 is FRNRAP. The CDR3 spans 14 residues. CDR3 bases: TGTGCTAGTGGCCCCTCTCTTGGTAGCACTGAAGCTTTCTTT. Translated: CASGPSLGSTEAFF.

The V call is TRBV19, the J call TRBJ1-2; 7 bases fit TRBD1. Germline CDR1 LNHDA, CDR2 SQIVND (reference sequence). There are 14 residues in the CDR3. Trimming took 4 bases from V and 4 from J; bases not matched to a gene: 6. CDR3 coding DNA: TGTGCCAGTAGTACCGGACAGGAGATCTATGGCTACACCTTC. Translating gives CASSTGQEIYGYTF.

V and J are TRBV6-6 and TRBJ2-2; unclear D gene. The V gene lost 0 bases and the J gene lost 7 bases, with 12 bases spanning the gap. Germline V gene sequence: CDR1 MNHNY, CDR2 SVGAGI (reference sequence). This CDR3 has 15 amino acids. CDR3 loop: CASSYSPGSNGELFF. CDR3 coding DNA: TGTGCCAGCAGTTACTCGCCGGGTAGTAACGGGGAGCTGTTTTTT.

This clone has only one observation. The CDR3 nucleotides read TGCGCCAGCAGCTCGGTACAGGGGGGACAAGAGACCCAGTACTTC. Translating gives CASSSVQGGQETQYF. V is TRBV5-1 and J is TRBJ2-5; 8 positions match TRBD1. This CDR3 region has 15 residues. Germline trimming cut 3 bases from V and 2 bases from J; bases unmatched to any gene: 6. Germline CDR1 reads SGHRS; CDR2 reads YFSETQ. Looking up the rest from reference TRBV5-1 and TRBJ2-5 gives the full variable domain: KAGVTQTPRYLIKTRGQQVTLSCSPISGHRSVSWYQQTPGQGLQFLFEYFSETQRNKGNFPGRFSGRQFSNSRSEMNVSTLELGDSALYLCASSSVQGGQETQYFGPGTRLLVL.

The chain couples TRBV28 to TRBJ1-2; 10 nucleotides align to TRBD1. J was trimmed by 4 bases and V by 4 bases; bases with no gene match: 6. The germline V gene has CDR1 MDHEN and CDR2 SYDVKM. This CDR3 is 15 amino acids long. The CDR3 spells CASSSGQGIVYGYTF. The CDR3 DNA sequence: TGTGCCAGCAGTTCGGGACAGGGGATAGTCTATGGCTACACCTTC.

V is TRBV7-9 and J is TRBJ2-7, with 8 bases identical to TRBD2. After removal of 5 bases from V and 0 bases from J, the junction contained 6 bases not matched to a gene. CDR1 is SEHNR, CDR2 FQNEAQ, per germline (reference sequence). This CDR3 has 15 residues. The CDR3 reads CASSRTGGGSYEQYF. Here the CDR3 DNA reads TGTGCCAGCAGCCGCACGGGAGGGGGCTCCTACGAGCAGTACTTC.

This chain uses TRBV6-7 with TRBJ1-2, with D possibly being TRBD1 (5 bases). Being an ORF, TRBV6-7 has a function that is uncertain. This CDR3 spans 15 amino acids. V shed 0 bases and J shed 0 bases, with 8 bases lying between them. CDR3 coding DNA: TGTGCCAGCAGTTACTCGACAGTCCCTAACTATGGCTACACCTTC. Translated: CASSYSTVPNYGYTF.

The chain carries TRBV7-3 and TRBJ2-1, with 10 nucleotides matching TRBD2. This CDR3 is built from 15 residues. Germline-derived CDR1 and CDR2 are SGHTA and FQGTGA. The junction had 2 bases not matched to a gene; V was cut back by 2 bases and J by 4 bases. The CDR3 nucleotides are TGTGCCAGCAGCTTAGCACTAGCGGGGTACAATGAGCAGTTCTTC. Protein: CASSLALAGYNEQFF. The entire variable domain, with the rest obtained from reference TRBV7-3 and TRBJ2-1, is as follows: GAGVSQTPSNKVTEKGKYVELRCDPISGHTALYWYRQSLGQGPEFLIYFQGTGAADDSGLPNDRFFAVRPEGSVSTLKIQRTERGDSAVYLCASSLALAGYNEQFFGPGTRLTVL.

The chain carries TRBV9 and TRBJ2-3; 12 bases are shared with TRBD2. Germline V CDR1 and CDR2: SGDLS, YYNGEE. The CDR3 is 17 amino acids. Trimming took 5 bases from V and 5 from J; bases not matched to a gene: 12. The CDR3 DNA sequence: TGTGCCAGCAGTCAACCCCCTAGCGGGGGGGCGATAGATACGCAGTATTTT. Translation: CASSQPPSGGAIDTQYF. Based on the CDR3 plus reference TRBV9 and TRBJ2-3, the full variable domain is DSGVTQTPKHLITATGQRVTLRCSPRSGDLSVYWYQQSLDQGLQFLIQYYNGEERAKGNILERFSAQQFPDLHSELNLSSLELGDSALYFCASSQPPSGGAIDTQYFGPGTRLTVL.

The sample holds one count of this clone. V and J are TRBV9 and TRBJ2-1; 14 nucleotides match TRBD2. After removal of 3 bases from V and 5 bases from J, the junction contained 10 bases not matched to a gene. The CDR3 is made up of 18 amino acids. The germline gives CDR1 SGDLS, CDR2 YYNGEE. Here the CDR3 reads CASSATSGRASGDNEQFF. CDR3 nucleotide sequence: TGTGCCAGCAGCGCGACTAGCGGGAGGGCCTCTGGCGACAATGAGCAGTTCTTC.